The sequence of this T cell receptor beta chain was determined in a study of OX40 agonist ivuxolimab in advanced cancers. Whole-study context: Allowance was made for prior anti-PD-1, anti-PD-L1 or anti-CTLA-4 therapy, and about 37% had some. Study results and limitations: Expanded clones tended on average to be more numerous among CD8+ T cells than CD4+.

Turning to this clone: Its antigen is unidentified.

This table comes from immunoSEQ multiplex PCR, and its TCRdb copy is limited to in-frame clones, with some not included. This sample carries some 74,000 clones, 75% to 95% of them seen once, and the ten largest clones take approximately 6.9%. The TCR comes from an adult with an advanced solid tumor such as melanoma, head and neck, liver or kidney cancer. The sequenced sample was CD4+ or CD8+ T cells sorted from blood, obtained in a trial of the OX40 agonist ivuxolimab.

CDR3 DNA: TGTGCCAGCAGCTTAACGTGGGGGTCCTACGAGCAGTACTTC. Its translation: CASSLTWGSYEQYF. V is TRBV7-2 and J is TRBJ2-7; D is perhaps TRBD1 or TRBD2 (5 bases each). CDR1 and CDR2 (germline): SGHTA, FQGNSA. This CDR3 contains 14 residues. Trimming shortened V by 2 bases and J by 1 base, and 9 bases separated the two germline ends.